This T cell receptor (beta chain) was captured by sequencing in a study of blood T cell repertoires in COVID-19. Across the study: Specimens from acute and convalescent COVID-19 originated in the United States, Italy and Spain. Sample material is recorded as cDNA or gDNA derived from T cells, B-cell-depleted T cells, or PBMCs.

In the authors' workflow: It was from reference gene primer amplification that nucleated cell counts were estimated. Sequenced by immunoSEQ multiplex PCR; TCRdb stores in-frame clones only, minus some. That table supplies the V and J calls and clone size; D and trimming were determined from the DNA. The sample includes under 200,000 clones, 70% to 90% seen only once; the top ten take 1% to 1.5%. The sample comprised peripheral blood. This sequence was found in a man between 60 and 75 years old who had recovered from COVID-19.

CDR3 DNA: TGTGCCAGCAGCCCCCGGGACAGGGACACCCCTTCCTATGGCTACACCTTC. Translating gives CASSPRDRDTPSYGYTF. V usage is TRBV5-5 and J usage is TRBJ1-2; 9 bases fit TRBD1. The CDR3 has 17 residues. Trimming took 4 bases from V and 4 from J; bases not matched to a gene: 14. Germline loops: CDR1 SGHKS, CDR2 YYEKEE (reference sequence).